Listed below are T cell receptor beta chains from one sample, sequenced in a study of cytomegalovirus exposure and HLA in healthy donors. Only in-frame clones appear in the TCRdb table, and some are missing; sequencing was by immunoSEQ multiplex PCR. The sample carries 68,000 or so clones, around four fifths recorded once. The sequenced sample consisted of PBMCs. These receptors were collected from a human donor in good health. Both conserved end residues are part of each CDR3. Fields, in order: V gene, clone size, J gene, D gene, CDR3 DNA, CDR3 protein. The D gene is left open where the match is weak. Part of the rows lack a size; the others show once, few, many or a class for expanded clones.

v_call: TRBV19; clone_size: .; j_call: TRBJ1-5; d_call: TRBD1; cdr3_nt: TGTGCCAGTAGTATAGTCTCAGGGGGACATCAGCCCCAGCATTTT; cdr3_aa: CASSIVSGGHQPQHF
v_call: TRBV7-2; clone_size: once; j_call: TRBJ2-7; d_call: TRBD2; cdr3_nt: TGTGCCAGCAGCCGTAGCGGGGGCTACGAGCAGTACTTC; cdr3_aa: CASSRSGGYEQYF
v_call: TRBV2; clone_size: .; j_call: TRBJ2-1; d_call: .; cdr3_nt: TGTGCCAGCAGTGAAGAGGACCGAGCGGAGTTCTTC; cdr3_aa: CASSEEDRAEFF
v_call: TRBV14; clone_size: .; j_call: TRBJ1-2; d_call: TRBD1; cdr3_nt: TGTGCCAGCAGCCAATCCGGGACAGTGATCTATGGCTACACCTTC; cdr3_aa: CASSQSGTVIYGYTF
v_call: TRBV18; clone_size: .; j_call: TRBJ2-7; d_call: .; cdr3_nt: TGTGCCAGCTCACCTACGGGACTGTCGATCTACGAGCAGTACTTC; cdr3_aa: CASSPTGLSIYEQYF
v_call: TRBV2; clone_size: .; j_call: TRBJ1-1; d_call: .; cdr3_nt: TGTGCCAGCAGTGTGGGGGGGGTGAACACTGAAGCTTTCTTT; cdr3_aa: CASSVGGVNTEAFF
v_call: TRBV7-2; clone_size: .; j_call: TRBJ2-3; d_call: .; cdr3_nt: TGTGCCAGCAGCTTAGGGCAAACAGATACGCAGTATTTT; cdr3_aa: CASSLGQTDTQYF
v_call: TRBV6-1; clone_size: .; j_call: TRBJ1-4; d_call: .; cdr3_nt: TGTGCCAGCAGTGTCCAAATCAATAATGAAAAACTGTTTTTT; cdr3_aa: CASSVQINNEKLFF
v_call: TRBV25-1; clone_size: .; j_call: TRBJ2-7; d_call: TRBD2; cdr3_nt: TGTGCCAGCAGTGACCCGGGGGGAGAGCAGTACTTC; cdr3_aa: CASSDPGGEQYF
v_call: TRBV5-6; clone_size: few; j_call: TRBJ2-1; d_call: .; cdr3_nt: TGTGCCAGCAGCTTGTTGACAGTCTCTACCTCCTACAATGAGCAGTTCTTC; cdr3_aa: CASSLLTVSTSYNEQFF
v_call: TRBV28; clone_size: .; j_call: TRBJ1-2; d_call: TRBD1; cdr3_nt: TGTGCCAGCAGTTTTCAGGGGGTGAACTATGGCTACACCTTC; cdr3_aa: CASSFQGVNYGYTF
v_call: TRBV19; clone_size: .; j_call: TRBJ1-2; d_call: .; cdr3_nt: TGTGCCAGTAGTATAGTAGCATTTCAGGGGCGTAGTGGCTACACCTTC; cdr3_aa: CASSIVAFQGRSGYTF